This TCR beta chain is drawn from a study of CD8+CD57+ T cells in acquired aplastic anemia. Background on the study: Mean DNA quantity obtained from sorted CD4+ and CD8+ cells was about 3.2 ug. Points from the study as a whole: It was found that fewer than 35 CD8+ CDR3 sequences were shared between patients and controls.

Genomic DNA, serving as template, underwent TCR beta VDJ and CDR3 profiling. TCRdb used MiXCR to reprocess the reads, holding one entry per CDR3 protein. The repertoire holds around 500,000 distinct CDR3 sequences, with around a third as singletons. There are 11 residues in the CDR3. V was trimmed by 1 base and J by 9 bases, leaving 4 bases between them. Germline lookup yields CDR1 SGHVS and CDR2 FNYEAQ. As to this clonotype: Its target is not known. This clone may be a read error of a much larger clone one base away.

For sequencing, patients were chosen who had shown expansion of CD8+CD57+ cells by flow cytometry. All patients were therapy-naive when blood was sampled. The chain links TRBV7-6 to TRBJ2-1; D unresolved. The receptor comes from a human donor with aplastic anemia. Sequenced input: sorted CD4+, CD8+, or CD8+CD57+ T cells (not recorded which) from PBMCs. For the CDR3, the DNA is TGTGCCAGCAGCTTAGTGGCTGAGCAGTTCTTC. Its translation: CASSLVAEQFF.